Detailed here is one T cell receptor (beta chain). Study processing details: Amplification of reference gene primers was used by the study to estimate nucleated cell counts. Sequenced by immunoSEQ multiplex PCR; TCRdb stores in-frame clones only, minus some. Clone size and V and J calls were adopted from that table, with D and trimming inferred from the DNA. Here the sample spans approximately 60,000 clones, under 95% being singletons. CDR3 length equals 17 residues. Trimming at V came to 4 bases and at J to 2 bases, leaving 9 bases not matched to a gene. Germline CDR1 and CDR2: MDHEN and SYDVKM. This record belongs to a study of blood T cell repertoires in COVID-19. Study-wide background: The samples span acute and convalescent COVID-19 from the United States, Italy and Spain. T cells, B-cell-depleted T cells, or PBMCs provided the cDNA or gDNA that served as material.

This TCR was sampled from a man aged 65-85 years with active COVID-19. Sequenced sample: peripheral blood. The V gene is TRBV28, the J gene TRBJ2-2; 8 bases match TRBD1. CDR3 amino acids: CASSSQMGQANTGELFF. Here the CDR3 DNA reads TGTGCCAGCAGTTCCCAGATGGGACAGGCCAACACCGGGGAGCTGTTTTTT.